The T cell receptor beta chain described here comes from a study of T cell responses to AZD1222 COVID-19 vaccine. Broader study findings: It was only a handful of AZD1222 recipients who were seropositive at baseline. Clonal diversity may have been underestimated in mostly white British donors. The repertoires were collected only after the peak T cell response. Researchers report vaccine-associated CD4 TCRs spanning spike, with dominance at 160-218 and 743-854.

In its sample, this clone was seen a few times. Antigen: not known. Method: immunoSEQ multiplex PCR; TCRdb's copy keeps in-frame clones and lacks some. The sample holds 150,000 or so clones, roughly nine tenths seen once. V was pared by 4 bases and J by 2 bases, with 7 bases of the junction left unmatched. Germline V gives CDR1 MDHEN, CDR2 SYDVKM. The CDR3 totals 17 residues. The material was peripheral blood, obtained after recovery from COVID-19. This clonotype was obtained from an adult who had recovered from COVID-19. The rearrangement links TRBV28 to TRBJ2-7; 14 positions match TRBD2. DNA for the CDR3: TGTGCCAGCAGTTCCGGGACTAGCGGGAGAGGCACCTACGAGCAGTACTTC. Translated: CASSSGTSGRGTYEQYF.